The 30 T cell receptor beta chains below all came from one sample that was sequenced in a study of response to subunit inactivated influenza vaccine. MiXCR, run by TCRdb on the RT-PCR reads, gives a single entry per CDR3 protein. The sample has 600,000 to 850,000 distinct CDR3 sequences; about 14% are singletons. Sample: PBMCs from blood, taken 14 to 15 days before vaccination. The receptors shown here come from a man aged 50-59 years who received an inactivated influenza vaccine.

The chain uses TRBV19 and TRBJ2-5, with 10 bases lining up with TRBD1. Germline trimming cut 4 bases from V and 5 bases from J; bases unmatched to any gene: 7. The length of the CDR3 is 15 residues. CDR1 and CDR2 from the germline V gene are LNHDA and SQIVND (reference sequence). The CDR3 coding sequence is TGTGCCAGTAGTAGGGGACAGGGGTTGGGGGAGACCCAGTACTTC. Translation: CASSRGQGLGETQYF. Using reference TRBV19 and TRBJ2-5 for the parts outside the CDR3, the full variable domain is DGGITQSPKYLFRKEGQNVTLSCEQNLNHDAMYWYRQDPGQGLRLIYYSQIVNDFQKGDIAEGYSVSREKKESFPLTVTSAQKNPTAFYLCASSRGQGLGETQYFGPGTRLLVL.

This clonotype occurred a few times. The chain links TRBV3-1 to TRBJ2-1; 13 nucleotides align to TRBD2. This CDR3 comprises 19 residues. Looked up from germline, CDR1 is LGHDT and CDR2 is YNNKEL (reference sequence). V lost 4 bases and J lost 9; bases outside the gene matches: 18. The CDR3 is CASSPLPNLTSGRAVEQFF. The CDR3, as DNA: TGTGCCAGCAGCCCCCTTCCTAACCTAACTAGCGGGAGGGCCGTTGAGCAGTTCTTC.

The chain is built from TRBV28 and TRBJ1-1, with TRBD1 matching 10 bases. Germline-derived CDR1 and CDR2 are MDHEN and SYDVKM. Losses at the gene ends were 3 bases for V and 4 bases for J; bases not matched to a gene: 11. CDR3 size: 17 residues. CDR3 DNA: TGTGCCAGCAGTTTCCAACGACAGGGGGCGCGGGGCACTGAAGCTTTCTTT. This sequence encodes CASSFQRQGARGTEAFF. The variable domain in full, with the rest retrieved from reference TRBV28 and TRBJ1-1, is DVKVTQSSRYLVKRTGEKVFLECVQDMDHENMFWYRQDPGLGLRLIYFSYDVKMKEKGDIPEGYSVSREKKERFSLILESASTNQTSMYLCASSFQRQGARGTEAFFGQGTRLTVV.

This clonotype was detected only a few times. The chain joins TRBV6-1 to TRBJ2-3; D might be TRBD1 (5 bases). The CDR3 loop spans 16 amino acids. Germline values: CDR1 MNHNS, CDR2 SASEGT. With 5 bases removed from V and 2 bases from J, the gap between germline ends came to 17 bases. The CDR3 DNA reads TGTGCCAGCAGTCCCCCCGTGACAGCTTCCACAGATACGCAGTATTTT. Its protein product is CASSPPVTASTDTQYF.

To note about this clonotype: A much larger clone lies a single base off, so this may be a read error. V gene TRBV29-1 combines with J gene TRBJ2-5, with TRBD2 as a possible D gene (6 bases). The V and J ends lost 7 bases and 4 bases respectively, with 13 bases between them. The CDR3 is 12 amino acids. The germline V gene has CDR1 SQVTM and CDR2 ANQGSEA. The CDR3 sequence is CSGGTVRETQYF. The CDR3 DNA follows: TGCAGCGGCGGGACTGTACGAGAGACCCAGTACTTC.

In this sample, this clonotype turned up a few times. The chain joins TRBV4-1 to TRBJ1-5, with 7 bases aligning to TRBD1. V was pared by 3 bases and J by 1 base, with 6 bases of the junction left unmatched. The CDR3 covers 16 residues. Germline lookup yields CDR1 MGHRA and CDR2 YSYEKL. CDR3 sequence reads: CASSHGQVLSNQPQHF. The CDR3, as DNA: TGCGCCAGCAGCCACGGACAGGTCCTCAGCAATCAGCCCCAGCATTTT.

The chain couples TRBV4-3 to TRBJ2-7, with TRBD1 matching 8 bases. V lost 1 base and J lost 0; bases outside the gene matches: 8. Per the germline V gene, CDR1 is LGHNA and CDR2 is YSLEER. The CDR3 has 17 amino acids. CDR3 bases: TGCGCCAGCAGCCAAGTCCGGACAGGGCCAATCTCCTACGAGCAGTACTTC. Translation: CASSQVRTGPISYEQYF.

A few counts support this clonotype. The chain is built from TRBV29-1 and TRBJ2-1, with 8 bases fitting TRBD2. The V gene's germline CDR1 is SQVTM and CDR2 ANQGSEA. This CDR3 has 16 amino acids. V shed 3 bases and J 0 bases; nucleotides not matched to a gene: 7. CDR3 protein: CSVERGARNSYNEQFF. The DNA of the CDR3 is TGCAGCGTTGAGCGGGGGGCGAGAAACTCCTACAATGAGCAGTTCTTC.

This clonotype came up a few times. The genes are TRBV20-1 and TRBJ2-1; 8 bases align to TRBD2. V was pared by 2 bases and J by 2 bases, with 2 bases of the junction left unmatched. The CDR3 extends over 14 amino acids. CDR1 is DFQATT, CDR2 SNEGSKA, per germline (reference sequence). The CDR3 DNA follows: TGCAGTGCTAGAAAAGCGGGAGCCTACAATGAGCAGTTCTTC. The encoded protein is CSARKAGAYNEQFF.

A few counts support this clonotype. The rearrangement joins TRBV12-3 or TRBV12-4 to TRBJ2-5; 7 nucleotides line up with TRBD1. J lost 5 bases, V lost 3 bases, and 6 bases had no gene match. The CDR3 runs 14 residues. Here the CDR3 reads CASSFEGGRETQYF. For the CDR3, the DNA is TGTGCCAGCAGTTTTGAAGGGGGCAGGGAGACCCAGTACTTC.

This clonotype was observed at least ten times. The V and J genes are TRBV5-1 and TRBJ1-1; D is possibly TRBD1 (5 bases). Germline assignment: CDR1 SGHRS and CDR2 YFSETQ. The CDR3 length is 15 residues. V was clipped by 0 bases and J by 1 base, with 10 bases between them. The CDR3 coding sequence is TGCGCCAGCAGCTTGGGACAGCTAGCGAACACTGAAGCTTTCTTT. Translation: CASSLGQLANTEAFF.

The chain employs TRBV4-1 and TRBJ1-4, with D possibly being TRBD1 (5 bases). The CDR3 sequence is 14 residues long. The V end was cut by 4 bases, the J end by 5 bases, with 11 bases between. Germline V gene sequence: CDR1 MGHRA, CDR2 YSYEKL. CDR3 sequence reads: CASSPGKGNEKLFF. CDR3 nucleotides: TGCGCCAGCAGCCCAGGGAAGGGGAATGAAAAACTGTTTTTT.

This clonotype was observed a few times. The rearrangement links TRBV6-1 to TRBJ2-3, with D possibly being TRBD1 or TRBD2 (5 bases each). V lost 5 bases and J lost 0, with 21 bases in between. The germline V gene encodes CDR1 MNHNS and CDR2 SASEGT. There are 18 residues in the CDR3. The CDR3 nucleotides are TGTGCCAGCAGTCCCCCCGGGACGGCTGTCCGTAGCACAGATACGCAGTATTTT. Translation: CASSPPGTAVRSTDTQYF.

There are a few counts of this clonotype. V and J are TRBV6-2 or TRBV6-3 and TRBJ2-7; 13 bases agree with TRBD2. V was pared by 5 bases and J by 2 bases, with 24 bases of the junction left unmatched. Germline V gene sequence: CDR1 MNHEY, CDR2 SVGEGT. This CDR3 comprises 22 residues. The DNA of the CDR3 is TGTGCCAGCAGTCCCCGGGACCTTACTAGCGGGAGGGCCCTTCGGGCGACCTACGAGCAGTACTTC. This translates into CASSPRDLTSGRALRATYEQYF.

This clonotype occurred once. The chain links TRBV4-3 to TRBJ2-2; TRBD1 agrees at 7 bases. This CDR3 spans 15 amino acids. CDR1 and CDR2 (germline): LGHNA, YSLEER. V shed 6 bases and J 6 bases; nucleotides not matched to a gene: 10. The CDR3 spells CASRVISGTAGELFF. The CDR3, as DNA: TGCGCCAGCAGGGTTATTTCCGGGACAGCCGGGGAGCTGTTTTTT.

The chain uses TRBV6-1 and TRBJ2-7; weak D call: TRBD1 (6 bases). CDR1 MNHNS and CDR2 SASEGT come from the germline V gene. Trimming cost V 6 bases and J 3 bases, with 18 bases left between them. The CDR3 contains 15 residues. Written as DNA, the CDR3 is TGTGCCAGCAGACAATTACAGGGAACGATCTACGAGCAGTACTTC. It encodes CASRQLQGTIYEQYF.

The table lists this clonotype with a few counts. The chain couples TRBV4-3 to TRBJ2-2, with unresolved D. V lost 0 bases to trimming and J lost 2 bases, with 13 bases between them. There are 17 residues in the CDR3. CDR1 LGHNA and CDR2 YSLEER come from the germline V gene. The CDR3 is CASSQDRRRINTGELFF. The CDR3 DNA reads as TGCGCCAGCAGCCAAGACAGGCGGCGGATAAACACCGGGGAGCTGTTTTTT.

The chain combines TRBV4-2 with TRBJ2-1; TRBD1 matches 8 bases. V shed 2 bases and J 8 bases; nucleotides not matched to a gene: 5. The CDR3 runs 14 residues. Germline V gene data show CDR1 as LGHNA and CDR2 as YNFKEQ. The CDR3 protein is CASSQSGGYYEQFF. The DNA for the CDR3 is TGTGCCAGCAGCCAATCAGGGGGCTATTATGAGCAGTTCTTC.

In this sample, this clonotype turned up a few times. The V gene is TRBV12-3 or TRBV12-4, the J gene TRBJ2-3, with D possibly TRBD2 on 6 matching bases. The ends were cut back, 3 bases at V and 6 bases at J, with 19 bases in the middle. The CDR3 sequence is 16 residues long. This chain's CDR3 is CASSLEGYSAGDTQYF. DNA of the CDR3: TGTGCCAGCAGTTTGGAGGGCTACTCGGCGGGGGATACGCAGTATTTT.

The rearrangement uses TRBV10-3 and TRBJ1-6; D is perhaps TRBD1 (5 bases). Trimming took off 4 bases at V and 11 bases at J, with 12 bases between the two ends. Germline values: CDR1 ENHRY, CDR2 SYGVKD. This CDR3 is 13 amino acids long. The CDR3 nucleotides are TGTGCCATCAGTGGTGTGGGGCAGGCACCCCTCCACTTT. This sequence encodes CAISGVGQAPLHF.

The chain is built from TRBV15 and TRBJ2-5, with 8 bases lining up with TRBD2. V gave up 3 bases and J gave up 7 bases; unmatched junction bases: 13. This CDR3 spans 16 amino acids. Per germline, CDR1 LNHNV and CDR2 YYDKDF (reference sequence). The CDR3, as DNA: TGTGCCACCAGCAGGGCGACTAGCGCCGTAGAGGGGACCCAGTACTTC. This gives the protein CATSRATSAVEGTQYF.

The rearrangement links TRBV5-6 to TRBJ2-1, with 10 positions matching TRBD2. CDR3 length: 17 amino acids. CDR1 is SGHDT and CDR2 is YYEEEE in the germline V gene. After removal of 0 bases from V and 3 bases from J, the junction contained 6 bases not matched to a gene. The CDR3 is CASSLELAGPFYNEQFF. CDR3 in DNA: TGTGCCAGCAGCTTGGAACTAGCGGGACCCTTCTACAATGAGCAGTTCTTC.

This clonotype was observed a few times. The chain carries TRBV12-3 or TRBV12-4 and TRBJ1-4, with a tentative D call TRBD1 (6 bases). CDR3 length equals 12 residues. Trimming stripped 5 bases from V and 10 bases from J, with 11 bases between. This chain's CDR3 is CASSGTRGKLFF. CDR3 DNA sequence: TGTGCCAGCAGTGGGACCAGGGGAAAACTGTTTTTT.

This clonotype was seen at least ten times. The chain joins TRBV10-3 to TRBJ2-3; D not certain. In germline, CDR1 is ENHRY, CDR2 SYGVKD. Trimming cost V 0 bases and J 5 bases, with 18 bases left between them. The CDR3 totals 17 residues. This CDR3 is CAISESWPADIGDTQYF. DNA for the CDR3: TGTGCCATCAGTGAGTCGTGGCCGGCCGACATCGGAGATACGCAGTATTTT.

The V and J genes are TRBV18 and TRBJ2-5, with unresolved D. With 6 bases removed from V and 4 bases from J, the gap between germline ends came to 9 bases. CDR1 and CDR2 from the germline V gene are KGHSH and LQKENI. The CDR3 loop spans 12 amino acids. CDR3 region: CASSGVRETQYF. DNA of the CDR3: TGTGCCAGCTCGGGCGTTCGAGAGACCCAGTACTTC.

A few counts support this clonotype. This chain's CDR3 is CSAARDPLGRELFF. DNA for the CDR3: TGCAGTGCTGCCCGGGACCCCCTTGGCCGGGAGCTGTTTTTT. The chain combines TRBV20-1 with TRBJ2-2; D is possibly TRBD1 or TRBD2 (5 bases each). V lost 5 bases to trimming and J lost 9 bases, with 19 bases between them. The length of the CDR3 is 14 residues. Germline CDR1 is DFQATT and CDR2 is SNEGSKA (reference sequence).

The chain has TRBV6-1 and TRBJ2-1; maybe TRBD1 (7 bases). CDR3 length equals 14 residues. Germline V gene lookup returns CDR1 MNHNS and CDR2 SASEGT. Between the trimmed V and J ends, which lost 4 bases and 8 bases, there was a span of 15 bases. CDR3 sequence reads: CASSAIQGGDEQFF. Here the CDR3 DNA reads TGTGCCAGCAGTGCCATCCAGGGGGGCGATGAGCAGTTCTTC.

This clonotype was recorded a few times. V usage is TRBV12-3 or TRBV12-4 and J usage is TRBJ2-2; unclear D gene. The CDR3 runs 14 residues. V dropped 7 bases and J dropped 3 bases, with 12 bases sitting between them. CDR3 amino acids: CASTSGADTGELFF. CDR3 bases: TGTGCCAGCACCTCCGGCGCGGACACCGGGGAGCTGTTTTTT.

This clonotype was counted a few times. This sequence joins TRBV10-2 and TRBJ2-7; tentative D call: TRBD2 (5 bases). Trimming stripped 3 bases from V and 0 bases from J, with 9 bases between. CDR1 and CDR2 from the germline V gene are WSHSY and SAAADI. The CDR3 has 14 amino acids. The DNA of the CDR3 is TGCGCCAGCAGTGACGGGATGAGCTCCTACGAGCAGTACTTC. Its translation: CASSDGMSSYEQYF.

This clonotype was seen a few times. The chain couples TRBV20-1 to TRBJ2-4; D is uncertain. Per germline, CDR1 DFQATT and CDR2 SNEGSKA (reference sequence). V was clipped by 3 bases and J by 0 bases, with 9 bases between them. The CDR3 runs 14 residues. Written as DNA, the CDR3 is TGCAGTGCTAGTTCGGCAGCAGCCAAAAACATTCAGTACTTC. This sequence encodes CSASSAAAKNIQYF.